This record covers a single T cell receptor beta chain. Its target is not known. Trimming took 0 bases from V and 6 from J; bases not matched to a gene: 6. The CDR3 runs to 14 residues. Germline values: CDR1 GTSNPN, CDR2 SVGIG (reference sequence). The data were taken from a study of T cell responses to AZD1222 COVID-19 vaccine. Study details: Pooling of second doses given at about 4 or about 12 weeks was done.

Clones were read by immunoSEQ multiplex PCR, and TCRdb kept only the in-frame ones, dropping some. The table records approximately 89,000 clones, over 75% of them present only once. Study-level findings and limits: Recipients of AZD1222 seropositive at baseline numbered only 5 or 6.

The chain uses TRBV30 and TRBJ2-7, with TRBD1 identical over 9 bases. The sample consisted of peripheral blood, taken on day 0 of AZD1222 vaccination. This clonotype was obtained from an adult in good health. The CDR3 is CAWSVGTGFSEQYF. As DNA, the CDR3 is TGTGCCTGGAGTGTCGGGACAGGGTTTAGCGAGCAGTACTTC.